This entry features one T cell receptor (beta chain) sequence. The antigen is unknown. TCRdb reprocessed the RT-PCR reads via MiXCR and lists one record per CDR3 protein. The sample contains approximately 500 distinct CDR3 sequences, approximately 74% of which appear only once. From germline, CDR1 is SGDLS and CDR2 YYNGEE. The germline V and J ends were trimmed by 4 bases and 5 bases, with 9 bases remaining between them. This CDR3 spans 13 amino acids. The sample originates from a study of yellow fever vaccine responses in identical twins. Findings and caveats of the study: Twins' vaccine T cell response reportedly gave the appearance of partial convergence and partial personalization.

The origin of this receptor is a female donor who received the yellow fever vaccine. The starting material was T cells from blood (PBMCs), unsorted or a sorted subset (not recorded which), obtained before or after yellow fever vaccination (not recorded which). V is TRBV9 and J is TRBJ2-2; D is undetermined. The CDR3 here is CASSPLDTGELFF. In nucleotides, the CDR3 is TGTGCCAGCAGCCCCCTAGATACCGGGGAGCTGTTTTTT.